The 18 T cell receptor beta chains given below trace back to one sample, sequenced in a study of cytomegalovirus exposure and HLA in healthy donors. Primers included in the PCR were 60 Vbeta and 13 Jbeta primers. The data were produced by immunoSEQ multiplex PCR, yet TCRdb's version contains in-frame clones alone and is incomplete. This sample has 60,000 to 70,000 clones, with roughly 79% found just once. Sequencing input: PBMCs. These receptor sequences come from a man aged 45 to 65 in good health and CMV-seronegative.

The J gene is TRBJ1-2, the V gene TRBV5-6; 9 positions match TRBD1. The germline CDR1 and CDR2 sequences are SGHDT and YYEEEE. V was clipped by 4 bases and J by 4 bases; unmatched bases: 11. The CDR3 spans 16 residues. The DNA for the CDR3 is TGTGCCAGCAGCCCGAGGGGGGGGACAGGGATCTATGGCTACACCTTC. Its protein product is CASSPRGGTGIYGYTF. The entire variable domain, with the rest obtained from reference TRBV5-6 and TRBJ1-2, is as follows: DAGVTQSPTHLIKTRGQQVTLRCSPKSGHDTVSWYQQALGQGPQFIFQYYEEEERQRGNFPDRFSGHQFPNYSSELNVNALLLGDSALYLCASSPRGGTGIYGYTFGSGTRLTVV.

This clone appeared once. The chain couples TRBV6-5 to TRBJ2-5; D gene unclear. Trimming removed 2 bases at V and 4 bases at J, with 8 bases between. This CDR3 has 13 residues. Germline CDR1 MNHEY, CDR2 SVGAGI. This chain's CDR3 is CASSYPGSETQYF. In nucleotides, the CDR3 is TGTGCCAGCAGTTACCCCGGGTCAGAGACCCAGTACTTC.

The chain is built from TRBV10-1 and TRBJ1-1; 7 positions match TRBD1. With 6 bases clipped from V and 4 bases from J, the junction kept 11 bases outside the gene matches. CDR3 length equals 15 residues. CDR1 is WNHNN and CDR2 is SYGVQD in the germline V gene (reference sequence). CDR3 sequence reads: CASRITGTVGTEAFF. CDR3 bases: TGCGCCAGCAGGATCACCGGGACAGTAGGCACTGAAGCTTTCTTT.

The CDR3 is CASSQGKDRWTTEAFF. DNA of the CDR3: TGCGCCAGCAGTCAAGGAAAGGACAGGTGGACCACTGAAGCTTTCTTT. The chain recombines TRBV23-1 with TRBJ1-1, with 7 bases identical to TRBD1. TRBV23-1 carries the ORF label, with uncertain function. The CDR3 has 16 amino acids. The V and J ends lost 2 bases and 4 bases, in that order; junction bases with no gene match: 10.

The table lists this clone with a count of one. The chain employs TRBV14 and TRBJ2-1, with TRBD2 identical over 9 bases. Germline V gives CDR1 SGHDN, CDR2 FVKESK. The V and J ends lost 2 bases and 4 bases, in that order; junction bases with no gene match: 6. This CDR3 region has 16 residues. CDR3: CASSQYNLAGYNEQFF. The CDR3 DNA follows: TGTGCCAGCAGCCAATATAACCTAGCGGGGTACAATGAGCAGTTCTTC. The variable domain in full, with the rest retrieved from reference TRBV14 and TRBJ2-1, is EAGVTQFPSHSVIEKGQTVTLRCDPISGHDNLYWYRRVMGKEIKFLLHFVKESKQDESGMPNNRFLAERTGGTYSTLKVQPAELEDSGVYFCASSQYNLAGYNEQFFGPGTRLTVL.

This clone was counted a few times. The chain couples TRBV29-1 to TRBJ2-7; D might be TRBD1 (6 bases). This CDR3 region has 11 residues. Between the trimmed V and J ends, which lost 7 bases and 2 bases, there was a span of 9 bases. The germline gives CDR1 SQVTM, CDR2 ANQGSEA. The CDR3 DNA reads as TGCAGCGCCGGGGACACCTACGAGCAGTACTTC. As protein: CSAGDTYEQYF.

The chain recombines TRBV29-1 with TRBJ2-1, with 8 bases fitting TRBD2. This CDR3 comprises 15 residues. Trimming cost V 6 bases and J 5 bases; bases outside gene matches: 12. From germline, CDR1 is SQVTM and CDR2 ANQGSEA. The DNA of the CDR3 is TGCAGCGTGGTAGGGTTGCGGGGGGCGAACAATGAGCAGTTCTTC. As protein: CSVVGLRGANNEQFF.

This chain joins TRBV7-6 and TRBJ2-5; D is possibly TRBD2 (7 bases). With 0 bases removed from V and 5 bases from J, the gap between germline ends came to 16 bases. From germline, CDR1 is SGHVS and CDR2 FNYEAQ. The CDR3 loop spans 16 amino acids. CDR3 in amino acids: CASSLAGGESWETQYF. DNA of the CDR3: TGTGCCAGCAGCTTAGCAGGGGGGGAAAGTTGGGAGACCCAGTACTTC.

This chain joins TRBV5-1 and TRBJ2-1, with 10 bases fitting TRBD1. The CDR3 extends over 16 amino acids. Germline assignment: CDR1 SGHRS and CDR2 YFSETQ. Trimming cost V 0 bases and J 14 bases; bases outside gene matches: 14. The CDR3 spells CASSLASGTGAFVEFF. CDR3 nucleotide sequence: TGCGCCAGCAGCTTGGCCTCCGGGACAGGGGCCTTCGTTGAGTTCTTC.

The gene calls are TRBV25-1 and TRBJ1-6; 10 bases fit TRBD1. Looked up from germline, CDR1 is MGHDK and CDR2 is SYGVNS. The CDR3 runs to 13 residues. V lost 6 bases to trimming and J lost 10 bases; unmatched junction nucleotides: 3. CDR3 bases: TGTGCCAGCAGAGACAGGGGGCACTCACCCCTCCACTTT. Translated, it gives CASRDRGHSPLHF.

The chain carries TRBV6-5 and TRBJ2-1; a weak D match, TRBD2 (5 bases). The germline gives CDR1 MNHEY, CDR2 SVGAGI. The CDR3 is 15 residues long. V was cut by 6 bases and J by 5 bases, with 17 bases left in between. The CDR3 region is CASSYAIGGHNEQFF. The CDR3, as DNA: TGTGCCAGCAGCTACGCCATCGGCGGGCACAATGAGCAGTTCTTC.

The genes are TRBV18 and TRBJ2-2, with D possibly matching TRBD2 (6 bases). CDR1 is KGHSH and CDR2 is LQKENI in the germline V gene. V dropped 2 bases and J dropped 4 bases, with 11 bases sitting between them. The CDR3 spans 15 residues. The CDR3 reads CASSPNPGSTGELFF. CDR3 DNA sequence: TGTGCCAGCTCACCAAACCCCGGGAGCACCGGGGAGCTGTTTTTT.

The CDR3 DNA reads as TGTGCCAGTAGTCCCTCGTGGAGTGGAACCGGGGAGCTGTTTTTT. Its translation: CASSPSWSGTGELFF. The V call is TRBV19, the J call TRBJ2-2; no reliable D call. CDR1 LNHDA and CDR2 SQIVND come from the germline V gene (reference sequence). The CDR3 totals 15 residues. V was cut by 5 bases and J by 5 bases, with 15 bases left in between.

This clone came up once. V gene TRBV29-1 combines with J gene TRBJ1-1, with TRBD1 matching 9 bases. The junction had 4 bases not matched to a gene; V was cut back by 5 bases and J by 0 bases. This CDR3 contains 14 residues. Germline CDR1 is SQVTM and CDR2 is ANQGSEA. This CDR3 reads CSVWGTGLNTEAFF. The CDR3 DNA is TGCAGCGTTTGGGGGACAGGGCTGAACACTGAAGCTTTCTTT.

This chain uses TRBV9 with TRBJ1-2; weak D call: TRBD1 (6 bases). V was trimmed by 0 bases and J by 5 bases, leaving 8 bases between them. This CDR3 region has 13 residues. Germline V gene sequence: CDR1 SGDLS, CDR2 YYNGEE. CDR3 DNA: TGTGCCAGCAGCGTAGACAGGGAGTATGGCTACACCTTC. This codes for CASSVDREYGYTF. The variable domain in full, completed from reference TRBV9 and TRBJ1-2, reads DSGVTQTPKHLITATGQRVTLRCSPRSGDLSVYWYQQSLDQGLQFLIQYYNGEERAKGNILERFSAQQFPDLHSELNLSSLELGDSALYFCASSVDREYGYTFGSGTRLTVV.

The chain links TRBV6-5 to TRBJ2-3; a weak D match, TRBD2 (5 bases). Germline CDR1 MNHEY, CDR2 SVGAGI. The germline V and J ends were trimmed by 2 bases and 0 bases, with 9 bases remaining between them. The CDR3 runs 15 residues. This CDR3 reads CASSYKRTSTDTQYF. In DNA form, the CDR3 reads TGTGCCAGCAGTTACAAGCGGACTAGCACAGATACGCAGTATTTT.

On this clone itself: The conserved closing phenylalanine or tryptophan is absent in this CDR3, likely reflecting a read error. This chain uses TRBV27 with TRBJ1-2, with D perhaps TRBD1 (5 bases). The CDR3 spans 13 residues. V was clipped by 4 bases and J by 8 bases, with 14 bases between them. Germline CDR1 is MNHEY and CDR2 is SMNVEV (reference sequence). The CDR3 bases are TGTGCCAGCAGTTACACGGGGGAGAGGGGCTACACCTCC. Protein product: CASSYTGERGYTS.

The V gene is TRBV6-6, the J gene TRBJ1-1, with D perhaps matching TRBD1 (5 bases). The CDR3 covers 11 residues. The ends were cut back, 5 bases at V and 7 bases at J, with 8 bases in the middle. Per the germline V gene, CDR1 is MNHNY and CDR2 is SVGAGI (reference sequence). The CDR3 sequence: CASSRTHEAFF. CDR3 in DNA: TGTGCCAGCAGTCGGACACATGAAGCTTTCTTT.